Listed here are 8 T cell receptor beta chains from one sample, sequenced in a study of shared clonotypes between healthy human individuals (dated by TCRdb to 2019 to 2021). Library generation was performed with the immunoSEQ multiplex PCR assay. TCRdb carries this immuneACCESS record with in-frame sequences only. Its versions omit some clonotypes, under half of them owing to an unresolved V gene in the studies checked, with the rest unexplained. This sample is represented by roughly 2 million clones; approximately 95% of them were singletons. The top ten clones comprise 0.85% to 1.3% of the sample. For the CD8 naive samples, CD45RO-negative cells were positively selected for CCR7, yielding a CD45RA+CCR7+ population from which TemRA cells were excluded. The sequenced sample consisted of naive CD8+ T cells sorted from blood. The cell subset or site label, as the study defines it: CD45RA+CCR7+. The receptor set was obtained from a man aged 18 to 29 in good health.

As for this clone: The same CDR3 can be traced to other DNA sequences in this sample. The V gene is TRBV6-5, the J gene TRBJ1-4, with a possible D match to TRBD1 (5 bases). Trimming cost V 2 bases and J 7 bases, with 8 bases left between them. The CDR3 is made up of 13 amino acids. Germline lookup yields CDR1 MNHEY and CDR2 SVGAGI. The CDR3 DNA follows: TGTGCCAGCAGTTACAGGGGAGGTGAAAAACTGTTTTTT. Translated: CASSYRGGEKLFF.

This clone appeared once. The gene calls are TRBV4-1 and TRBJ1-2; D gene unclear. This CDR3 is built from 14 residues. Trimming shortened V by 1 base and J by 4 bases, and 10 bases separated the two germline ends. Germline V gene sequence: CDR1 MGHRA, CDR2 YSYEKL. The CDR3 DNA reads as TGCGCCAGCAGCCAAGCGGTCCTAACCTATGGCTACACCTTC. Protein product: CASSQAVLTYGYTF.

This chain joins TRBV7-8 and TRBJ2-3, with D uncertain. This CDR3 region has 14 residues. Trimming left V 1 base short and J 2 bases short, with 7 bases between. Germline V lookup: CDR1 SGHVS, CDR2 FQNEAQ. The CDR3 bases are TGTGCCAGCAGCTTAGGGGGTCCCACAGATACGCAGTATTTT. It is translated as CASSLGGPTDTQYF.

The chain recombines TRBV2 with TRBJ2-7, with TRBD1 matching over 7 bases. Trimming removed 6 bases from V and 6 bases from J; junction bases left unmatched: 2. The CDR3 covers 11 residues. Germline V CDR1 and CDR2: SNHLY, FYNNEI. The CDR3 reads CASSTGVEQYF. CDR3 sequence (DNA): TGTGCCAGCAGCACAGGGGTCGAGCAGTACTTC.

The CDR3 sequence is CASSATVAYEQYF. CDR3 DNA: TGTGCCAGCAGCGCGACAGTGGCCTACGAGCAGTACTTC. This chain links TRBV11-2 with TRBJ2-7; a weak D match, TRBD1 (5 bases). CDR3 length equals 13 residues. Looked up from germline, CDR1 is SGHAT and CDR2 is FQNNGV. Trimming took off 5 bases at V and 2 bases at J, with 10 bases between the two ends.

The chain has TRBV9 and TRBJ2-3; D not certain. Germline assignment: CDR1 SGDLS and CDR2 YYNGEE. The length of the CDR3 is 13 residues. Trimming removed 2 bases at V and 2 bases at J, with 6 bases between. The CDR3 DNA reads TGTGCCAGCAGCGTCAGTCTCACAGATACGCAGTATTTT. Translating gives CASSVSLTDTQYF.

The chain carries TRBV6-4 and TRBJ2-7, with a tentative D call TRBD1 (6 bases). CDR1 and CDR2 (germline): MRHNA, SNTAGT. The length of the CDR3 is 15 residues. With 4 bases removed from V and 3 bases from J, the gap between germline ends came to 16 bases. CDR3 residues: CASSVQGPRSYEQYF. DNA of the CDR3: TGTGCCAGCAGTGTACAGGGACCAAGGAGCTACGAGCAGTACTTC.

Regarding this clone: In the same sample, other DNA sequences code for this CDR3. The chain joins TRBV7-9 to TRBJ2-7; D is ambiguous. The CDR3 has 12 residues. Germline lookup yields CDR1 SEHNR and CDR2 FQNEAQ (reference sequence). The V and J ends lost 3 bases and 2 bases respectively, with 5 bases between them. CDR3 nucleotides: TGTGCCAGCAGCTTCGGTACCTACGAGCAGTACTTC. Its protein is CASSFGTYEQYF.